This TCR beta chain was sequenced during a study of CD8+ T cells in alopecia areata. Between the trimmed V and J ends, which lost 2 bases and 0 bases, there was a span of 7 bases. Germline CDR1 and CDR2: LNHDA and SQIVND (reference sequence). The CDR3 contains 14 residues. Following RNA extraction, reverse transcription yielded cDNA that acted as the sequencing template. The table came from immunoSEQ multiplex PCR; TCRdb's copy has only in-frame clones and leaves some out. The sample shows over 150,000 clones, roughly 62% of them seen only once. Study findings and constraints: Researchers report lesional scalp, most notably alopecia totalis/universalis, outstripped normal scalp in clonality.

Noted treatment: oral pan-JAK inhibitor, 5-10 mg twice daily. About this clone: Its antigen is not identified.

Sequencing used CD8+ T cells sorted from blood, obtained at week 24, from a patient treated with tofacitinib. J is TRBJ1-1 and V is TRBV19; a possible D gene is TRBD1 (6 bases). The source of this sequence is a human donor with alopecia areata. The CDR3, as DNA: TGTGCCAGTAGTATAACAGGGATGAACACTGAAGCTTTCTTT. Translation gives CASSITGMNTEAFF.